The text below deals with one TCR beta chain. The antigen this receptor binds is unknown. No much larger clone exists at a distance of one base, and base qualities are not known. Including cysteine and phenylalanine, the CDR3 has 14 amino acids. CDR3 DNA is the only sequence kept; it has 42 bases, read in frame from the first base. The germline V gene provides CDR1 SQVTM and CDR2 ANQGSEA. V and J are truncated by 4 bases and 5 bases respectively, leaving an intervening sequence of 18 bases. This entry comes from a study of regulatory T cells in long-lasting Graves disease (dated by TCRdb to the early 2020s). Context from the whole study: Antithyroid drugs had been taken for less than 3 months by newly diagnosed Graves' disease patients. Persistent Graves' disease patients were compared with newly diagnosed Graves' disease patients by peripheral blood TCR sequencing and RNA sequencing. The study took place in China and was registered as a clinical trial. TCR sequencing covered some 13 persistent and about 20 newly diagnosed Graves' disease patients, some 35 samples in total.

The sample's time point label is to be understood as: newly diagnosed GD, antithyroid drugs for less than 3 months. For both TCR sequencing and RNA sequencing, RNA was extracted from PBMCs using TRIzol. Graves' disease was diagnosed according to American Thyroid Association guidelines. Recruitment of patients was carried out at an endocrinology department in Xi'an, China. Each patient gave approximately 9.7 milliliters of peripheral blood, collected in an EDTA anticoagulant tube. PBMCs were isolated by Ficoll Paque Plus density gradient separation without further T cell sorting. An Agilent 2100 Bioanalyzer and agarose gel were used to check RNA quality, and a NanoDrop 2000 was used to measure RNA concentration. The protocol used for the library was multiplex PCR. These reads were obtained on an Illumina HiSeq 4000. CDR3 regions were amplified by Arm-PCR with iRepertoire HTBI primers to construct TCR beta libraries. Before sequencing, the PCR products went through gel purification. In the original analysis: Gene usage analysis of CDR3 amino acid clonotypes used the roughly 60 TRBV and about 14 TRBJ segments found across samples. COPE and FqMerger were used to merge filtered high-quality paired reads into contigs. Contigs were aligned with BLAST to IMGT TRBV, TRBD and TRBJ reference genes, and CDR3 was defined per IMGT. Highly expanded clones were defined as clonotypes with a frequency above 0.1%. Shannon entropy served as the measure of repertoire diversity, while the Gini coefficient captured V-J evenness. A clonotype found in more than one individual was treated as public. TCRdb trimmed public reads at Q25 via fastp, called clones via MiXCR and kept in-frame beta chains. Duplicate CDR3 protein sequences are folded into a single record with the most common DNA and genes. The V and J calls reflect TCRdb's pipeline rather than the authors' work. The sample profile shows more than 450,000 distinct CDR3 sequences; 15% to 20% of them were found once. The ten largest clones add up to 9% to 15% of the sample.

Paper-wide results and their limitations: Lower TCR Shannon entropy and fewer highly expanded clones were observed in persistent Graves' disease patients than in newly diagnosed patients, which suggested clonal expansion. The authors acknowledged the small sample size as a limitation that may reduce accuracy. More public clonotypes were shared among persistent patients (roughly 2,900) than among newly diagnosed patients (under 1,000). Only the TCR beta chain was sequenced and analyzed. Only peripheral blood was studied, because thyroid tissue, the primary lesion, was inaccessible. Preferential use of TRBV28, TRBJ1-2 and TRBJ2-5 was observed in persistent disease, whereas TRBV20-1 and TRBJ2-1 were favored in newly diagnosed disease.

The sample also formed part of further work on T cells in Graves' hyperthyroidism and ophthalmopathy. The other study reports the following: Graves' hyperthyroidism was defined as stable when no progression to ophthalmopathy occurred over 18 months of follow-up. The hyperthyroidism patients were between 18 and 65 years old and newly diagnosed, with a disease duration of less than 2 months. Any patient with an uncontrolled infection, another autoimmune disease, pregnancy or lactation was excluded. Clinical symptoms, serum thyroxine and TRAb, thyroid ultrasound, and orbital computed tomography formed the basis for the diagnoses. The TCR CDR3 was subjected to a first round of RT-PCR using the HTBI primer set and the Qiagen OneStep RT-PCR kit. Most expanded thyroid clonotypes (frequency above 0.001) were also detected in blood, suggesting blood repertoires may reflect thyroid immune responses. In cross-validation, a model built on a 13 V-J signature told ophthalmopathy apart from stable hyperthyroidism with approximately 91% sensitivity and around 84% specificity, and in testing the same model reached 80%/75%. In validation, the model predicted progression to ophthalmopathy a median of roughly six months before onset, with roughly 70% sensitivity and about 72% specificity. TCR V-J signatures able to tell the groups apart were searched for in a discovery cohort of approximately 95 patients, of whom 40 to 45 had Graves' ophthalmopathy and around 58 had stable Graves' hyperthyroidism. An independent validation cohort of around 19 hyperthyroidism patients and about 16 patients who later progressed to ophthalmopathy tested prospective prediction of ophthalmopathy. The 100 discovery patients were divided at random into training and test sets in a 7:3 ratio. The study also compared thyroid tissue and blood T-cell repertoires from about six Graves' hyperthyroidism patients. Once sampling was done, hyperthyroidism patients were given methimazole at a starting dose of 30 mg daily, whereas ophthalmopathy patients were given high-dose intravenous methylprednisolone. The libraries were constructed in a second round of multiplex PCR and then size-selected and purified. Sequencing of the libraries was done on an Illumina HiSeq2000 using paired-end 100 bp reads. SOAPnuke was used to process the raw data, removing reads that contained adapters or uncalled bases, had a mean Phred below 15, or lacked an exact match to the constant primer or identifier. COPE v1.2.5 was used to merge high-quality paired reads, and clonotypes were defined as unique nucleotide sequences. MiTCR v1.1 was used to align the clonotypes against IMGT TRBV, TRBD and TRBJ reference segments. The analysis was restricted to V-J combinations with a frequency above 0.0001, which together covered 99.2% of the repertoires. The TCS score was defined as the ratio of F50 (clonal expansion) to E x V (chaos), calculated using BLOSUM62-based TCRdist between CDR3 peptides within each V-J. Welch's t-statistics and random forest reduced 500 to 550 V-J features to around 14, which were used in a naive Bayes classifier (R e1071). Sample size was not statistically predetermined, and blinding of investigators to group allocation was not performed. The paper describes TCR Vbeta CDR3 sequencing of around 130 peripheral blood samples, made up of about 40 ophthalmopathy patients, over 70 hyperthyroidism patients and around 17 progressor patients.

This clonotype was obtained from a man in his forties with Graves disease. Donor details come from another sample of the same person, matched by shared clones. Here the chain combines TRBV29-1 and TRBJ2-7; the D call is possibly TRBD1 or TRBD2, each sharing 5 bases. Sequenced here: peripheral blood mononuclear cells (PBMCs), sampled at new diagnosis, from a patient treated with antithyroid drugs. The DNA reads TGCAGCGTTGTTTTGAGGGGATCGTGGGACGAGCAGTACTTC. This translates into CSVVLRGSWDEQYF.